This TCR beta chain was identified in a study of low-dose radiotherapy and immunotherapy resistance in tumors. This CDR3 has 16 amino acids. V was trimmed by 5 bases and J by 6 bases, leaving 22 bases between them. Germline V gene lookup returns CDR1 SEHNR and CDR2 FQNEAQ (reference sequence). This clonotype was seen repeatedly, ten times or more. TRAV- and TRBV-specific primers, spanning alpha and beta chains, primed first-strand cDNA. Over 20 PCR cycles, TCRs were amplified from a constant-region primer and V-primer adapter. TCRdb re-derived calls from the reads in MiXCR, one entry per CDR3 protein. In the table there are tens of thousands of distinct CDR3 sequences, 20% to 25% of which are singletons. The time point: after trial treatment. Stated treatment: LDRT plus nivolumab, ipilimumab, low-dose cyclophosphamide and aspirin (RACIN trial).

Sequenced here: PBMCs, sampled after low-dose radiotherapy plus immunotherapy. The rearrangement uses TRBV7-9 and TRBJ1-1; D not resolved. This sequence was found in a female donor with ovarian cancer. The CDR3 region has the DNA TGTGCCAGCAGCAAAGATCGAGCGGGCCTTGGCTCTGAAGCTTTCTTT. Its protein is CASSKDRAGLGSEAFF.